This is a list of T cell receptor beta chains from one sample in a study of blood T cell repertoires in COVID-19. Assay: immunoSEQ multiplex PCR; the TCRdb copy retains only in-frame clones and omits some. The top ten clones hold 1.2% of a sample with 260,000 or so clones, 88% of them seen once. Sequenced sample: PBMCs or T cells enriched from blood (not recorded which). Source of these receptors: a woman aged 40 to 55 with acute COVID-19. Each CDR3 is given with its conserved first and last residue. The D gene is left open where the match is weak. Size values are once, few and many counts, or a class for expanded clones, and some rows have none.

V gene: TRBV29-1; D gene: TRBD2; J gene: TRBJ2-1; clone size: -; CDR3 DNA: TGCAGCGTTGGGACTAGCGGGAGGGCCAGGGGACAGTTCTTC; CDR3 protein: CSVGTSGRARGQFF
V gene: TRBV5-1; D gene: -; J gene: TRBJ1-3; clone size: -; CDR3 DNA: TGCGCCAGCAGCTTGGGCACAGAGGGAAACACCATATATTTT; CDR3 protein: CASSLGTEGNTIYF
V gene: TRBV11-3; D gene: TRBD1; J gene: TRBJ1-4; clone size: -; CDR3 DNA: TGTGCCAGCAGCTTAGTCGCTAGGACAGGTAATGAAAAACTGTTTTTT; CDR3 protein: CASSLVARTGNEKLFF
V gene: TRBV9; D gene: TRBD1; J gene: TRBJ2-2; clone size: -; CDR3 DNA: TGTGCCAGCAGCCCGGGACAGGGGTCCGGGGAGCTGTTTTTT; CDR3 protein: CASSPGQGSGELFF
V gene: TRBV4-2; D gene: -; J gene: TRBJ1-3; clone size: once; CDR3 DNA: TGTGCCAGCAGCAACTACAGAGACAGCTCTGGAAACACCATATATTTT; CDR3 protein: CASSNYRDSSGNTIYF
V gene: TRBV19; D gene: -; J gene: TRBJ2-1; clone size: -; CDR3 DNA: TGTGCCAGTATCTCGGGAGAGATCAATGAGCAGTTCTTC; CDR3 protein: CASISGEINEQFF
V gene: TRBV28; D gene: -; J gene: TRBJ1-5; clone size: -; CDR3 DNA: TGTGCCAGCAGTTTTGAGAGGCAGCCCCAGCATTTT; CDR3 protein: CASSFERQPQHF
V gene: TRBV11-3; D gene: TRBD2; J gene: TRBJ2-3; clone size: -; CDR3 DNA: TGTGCCAGCAGCCAGGGACTAGCGGGAGGGTACACAGATACGCAGTATTTT; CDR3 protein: CASSQGLAGGYTDTQYF
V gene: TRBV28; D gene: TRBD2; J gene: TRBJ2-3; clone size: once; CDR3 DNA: TGTGCCAGCACCACCCCGGGGGGATACAATACGCAGTATTTT; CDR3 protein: CASTTPGGYNTQYF
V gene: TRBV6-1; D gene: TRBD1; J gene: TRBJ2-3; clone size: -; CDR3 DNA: TGTGCCAGCAGTGATGGACAGGGCGTAACAGATACGCAGTATTTT; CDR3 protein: CASSDGQGVTDTQYF